The TCR beta chain described here comes from a study of blood T cell repertoires in COVID-19. Study information: Specimens from acute and convalescent COVID-19 originated in the United States, Italy and Spain.

Participants were aged roughly 18 to 90 years, lived in around 25 US areas, and enrolled virtually. Cohorts were assigned according to the clinical history that participants reported. Authors' methods: Nucleated cell number was recorded as an estimate derived from reference gene primer amplification. Profiled with immunoSEQ multiplex PCR; TCRdb holds only in-frame clones, not every one. The V and J calls and the clone size are those of that table, but D and trimming were determined from the DNA. The sample yields some 140,000 clones, almost 85% seen once. The V end was cut by 2 bases, the J end by 4 bases, with 10 bases between. The CDR3 runs 14 residues. From germline, CDR1 is SGHTS and CDR2 YDEGEE.

Input material: PBMCs or T cells enriched from blood (not recorded which). The TCR comes from a man aged 40-50 years with acute COVID-19. This sequence joins TRBV5-8 and TRBJ1-5; D unresolved. The CDR3 protein is CASSFDGINQPQHF. The DNA for the CDR3 is TGTGCCAGCAGCTTCGACGGGATAAATCAGCCCCAGCATTTT.